The 26 T cell receptor beta chains presented below share a single source sample, sequenced in a study of cytomegalovirus exposure and HLA in healthy donors. The PCR was carried out with 60 Vbeta primers and 13 Jbeta primers. Clones were sequenced by immunoSEQ multiplex PCR, and TCRdb holds only the in-frame ones, with some missing. The repertoire holds some 160,000 clones, with 65% to 85% as singletons. Material: PBMCs. The receptors stem from a man in his 60s in good health and CMV-seronegative.

The V gene is TRBV5-4, the J gene TRBJ2-5; D is unclear. The V gene lost 2 bases and the J gene lost 2 bases, with 7 bases spanning the gap. The germline V gene has CDR1 SGHNT and CDR2 YYREEE (reference sequence). The CDR3 is 13 amino acids. CDR3: CASSLARQETQYF. The CDR3 bases are TGTGCCAGCAGCTTAGCGAGACAAGAGACCCAGTACTTC.

This chain links TRBV19 with TRBJ2-6, with D hard to call. This CDR3 is built from 16 residues. The V gene's germline CDR1 is LNHDA and CDR2 SQIVND (reference sequence). Trimming pared 1 base from V and 4 bases from J, leaving 11 bases between. In nucleotides, the CDR3 is TGTGCCAGTAGTATAGGAGGCATGTCCGGGGCCAACGTCCTGACTTTC. It translates to CASSIGGMSGANVLTF. The full variable domain, completed using reference TRBV19 and TRBJ2-6, is DGGITQSPKYLFRKEGQNVTLSCEQNLNHDAMYWYRQDPGQGLRLIYYSQIVNDFQKGDIAEGYSVSREKKESFPLTVTSAQKNPTAFYLCASSIGGMSGANVLTFGAGSRLTVL.

The chain employs TRBV15 and TRBJ2-5; 11 bases align to TRBD1. The V gene end was trimmed by 0 bases and the J gene end by 5 bases; junction bases not matched to a gene: 5. This CDR3 region has 16 residues. The V gene's germline CDR1 is LNHNV and CDR2 YYDKDF (reference sequence). The CDR3 is CATSREAGTGGETQYF. CDR3 coding DNA: TGTGCCACCAGCAGAGAGGCCGGGACAGGGGGGGAGACCCAGTACTTC.

This chain connects TRBV7-9 to TRBJ2-5; D may be TRBD2 (5 bases). CDR1 is SEHNR and CDR2 is FQNEAQ in the germline V gene (reference sequence). This CDR3 comprises 16 residues. V dropped 5 bases and J dropped 4 bases, with 20 bases sitting between them. In nucleotides, the CDR3 is TGTGCCAGCAGCAATCAGGACGGACGGGGTCGAGAGACCCAGTACTTC. Translation gives CASSNQDGRGRETQYF. The variable domain in full, completed from reference TRBV7-9 and TRBJ2-5, reads DTGVSQNPRHKITKRGQNVTFRCDPISEHNRLYWYRQTLGQGPEFLTYFQNEAQLEKSRLLSDRFSAERPKGSFSTLEIQRTEQGDSAMYLCASSNQDGRGRETQYFGPGTRLLVL.

This chain uses TRBV28 with TRBJ2-5; TRBD2 matches 11 bases. Germline V lookup: CDR1 MDHEN, CDR2 SYDVKM. J was trimmed by 5 bases and V by 6 bases; bases with no gene match: 8. The CDR3 covers 15 residues. Here the CDR3 DNA reads TGTGCCAGCAGGGGGACTAGCGGAGGGGTGGAGACCCAGTACTTC. Its protein product is CASRGTSGGVETQYF.

This sequence joins TRBV6-6 and TRBJ1-1, with 8 nucleotides matching TRBD1. The J segment lost 5 bases and the V segment lost 7 bases, leaving 9 bases of the junction unmatched. The CDR3 is made up of 14 amino acids. Germline CDR1 and CDR2: MNHNY and SVGAGI (reference sequence). CDR3 in DNA: TGTGCCAGCAACAAACAGGGGGTTCGGACTGAAGCTTTCTTT. It yields the protein CASNKQGVRTEAFF.

The chain employs TRBV4-1 and TRBJ2-5, with a possible D match to TRBD1 (6 bases). Germline CDR1 and CDR2: MGHRA and YSYEKL. The CDR3 is made up of 13 amino acids. V was trimmed by 0 bases and J by 5 bases, leaving 7 bases between them. Here the CDR3 DNA reads TGCGCCAGCAGCCAAGATAGGGGGGAGACCCAGTACTTC. Its protein product is CASSQDRGETQYF.

This clone has just a few counts. J is TRBJ2-7 and V is TRBV4-1; possibly TRBD1 for D (7 bases). Germline V lookup: CDR1 MGHRA, CDR2 YSYEKL. The CDR3 loop spans 14 amino acids. Trimming removed 1 base from V and 7 bases from J, with 14 bases in between. CDR3 DNA sequence: TGCGCCAGCAGCCAAGTGGGCAGGGGGGAGGAGCAGTACTTC. Encoded protein: CASSQVGRGEEQYF.

The CDR3 is CASRGTGVGLDTQYF. CDR3 nucleotide sequence: TGTGCCAGCCGGGGGACGGGGGTAGGTTTAGATACGCAGTATTTT. This chain joins TRBV2 and TRBJ2-3, with a possible D match to TRBD2 (6 bases). V was shortened by 8 bases and J by 5 bases, with 20 bases between the two germline ends. CDR1 is SNHLY, CDR2 FYNNEI, per germline. The CDR3 sequence is 15 residues long.

The genes are TRBV4-1 and TRBJ2-3, with D possibly matching TRBD1 (6 bases). Germline-derived CDR1 and CDR2 are MGHRA and YSYEKL. The CDR3 runs 14 residues. V lost 0 bases, J lost 8 bases, and 12 bases lay in between. The CDR3: CASSQETGIGTQYF. The DNA of the CDR3 is TGCGCCAGCAGCCAAGAGACAGGAATCGGTACGCAGTATTTT.

This chain links TRBV27 with TRBJ2-7; 7 nucleotides line up with TRBD2. CDR3 size: 13 residues. After removal of 5 bases from V and 4 bases from J, the junction contained 5 bases not matched to a gene. Looked up from germline, CDR1 is MNHEY and CDR2 is SMNVEV (reference sequence). Here the CDR3 DNA reads TGTGCCAGCAGTCCCCGGCGGGAGTACGAGCAGTACTTC. Amino acid sequence: CASSPRREYEQYF.

This clone has more than one count but fewer than ten. The chain employs TRBV5-1 and TRBJ2-7, with a tentative D call TRBD1 (8 bases). The germline gives CDR1 SGHRS, CDR2 YFSETQ. V was shortened by 4 bases and J by 5 bases, with 19 bases between the two germline ends. CDR3 length equals 15 residues. CDR3 amino acids: CASSRTGGGLDEQYF. For the CDR3, the DNA is TGCGCCAGCAGCAGAACAGGGGGGGGTCTGGACGAGCAGTACTTC.

This clone appeared a single time. The chain carries TRBV7-9 and TRBJ1-3; 7 nucleotides align to TRBD1. The V and J ends lost 5 bases and 2 bases, in that order; junction bases with no gene match: 3. The germline V gene encodes CDR1 SEHNR and CDR2 FQNEAQ (reference sequence). The CDR3 sequence is 14 residues long. The CDR3 region has the DNA TGTGCCAGCAGCGACGGGACAGCTGGAAACACCATATATTTT. Translation: CASSDGTAGNTIYF.

The chain links TRBV10-2 to TRBJ2-1, with TRBD2 matching over 12 bases. Germline V CDR1 and CDR2: WSHSY, SAAADI. After removal of 3 bases from V and 6 bases from J, the junction contained 3 bases not matched to a gene. The CDR3 contains 15 residues. CDR3 sequence (DNA): TGCGCCAGCAGTGAAGCGACTAGCGGGGGCAATGAGCAGTTCTTC. Translation: CASSEATSGGNEQFF.

The chain is built from TRBV11-2 and TRBJ2-7; 12 bases match TRBD2. CDR3 size: 16 residues. V gave up 5 bases and J gave up 3 bases; unmatched junction bases: 8. Germline loops: CDR1 SGHAT, CDR2 FQNNGV. The DNA for the CDR3 is TGTGCCAGCAGCCCCGGATGGACTAGCGGGATCTACGAGCAGTACTTC. It codes for CASSPGWTSGIYEQYF.

The table lists this clone with a count of one. The chain uses TRBV11-1 and TRBJ1-2; 12 bases are a match to TRBD1. Germline V gives CDR1 SGHAT, CDR2 FQDESV (reference sequence). V lost 5 bases to trimming and J lost 4 bases; unmatched junction nucleotides: 11. CDR3 length: 17 residues. The CDR3 DNA follows: TGTGCCAGCAGCCCCCCCCCGGGGGGACAGGGGGCCTATGGCTACACCTTC. As protein: CASSPPPGGQGAYGYTF.

As to this clone: In the same sample, other DNA sequences code for this CDR3. This chain connects TRBV27 to TRBJ1-1; D is unclear. The CDR3 is made up of 13 amino acids. V was trimmed by 2 bases and J by 1 base, leaving 5 bases between them. Germline V gene data show CDR1 as MNHEY and CDR2 as SMNVEV (reference sequence). The CDR3, as DNA: TGTGCCAGCAGTTTAAGAGGGAACACTGAAGCTTTCTTT. As protein: CASSLRGNTEAFF.

The genes are TRBV29-1 and TRBJ1-2; D may be TRBD1 (6 bases). The germline V gene has CDR1 SQVTM and CDR2 ANQGSEA. The CDR3 runs 15 residues. Trimming removed 1 base at V and 8 bases at J, with 20 bases between. The CDR3 DNA sequence: TGCAGCGTTGAAGGGGAACAGGGATGGCGGAAAGGCTACACCTTC. Amino acids: CSVEGEQGWRKGYTF.

The rearrangement joins TRBV7-9 to TRBJ2-5; 7 bases map to TRBD1. J gave up 11 bases and V 5 bases, and 8 bases lay outside the gene matches. The CDR3 covers 12 residues. Germline V gene lookup returns CDR1 SEHNR and CDR2 FQNEAQ (reference sequence). The CDR3 sequence: CASSPIQGEQYF. CDR3 in DNA: TGTGCCAGCAGCCCGATTCAGGGGGAGCAGTACTTC.

V usage is TRBV18 and J usage is TRBJ1-5; TRBD1 agrees at 11 bases. Losses at the gene ends were 3 bases for V and 4 bases for J; bases not matched to a gene: 8. The V gene's germline CDR1 is KGHSH and CDR2 LQKENI. The CDR3 length is 17 residues. The CDR3 is CASSPPTGQGGNQPQHF. The CDR3 nucleotides are TGTGCCAGCTCACCTCCCACGGGACAGGGGGGGAATCAGCCCCAGCATTTT.

This rearrangement joins TRBV6-6 to TRBJ1-4; 10 bases agree with TRBD1. CDR3 length: 14 residues. Trimming cost V 2 bases and J 7 bases; bases outside gene matches: 1. The germline CDR1 and CDR2 sequences are MNHNY and SVGAGI (reference sequence). The CDR3 sequence: CASSYDRGREKLFF. CDR3 DNA sequence: TGTGCCAGCAGTTACGACAGGGGGCGTGAAAAACTGTTTTTT.

Points on this clone: The junction departs from germline at one end; a sequencing error may be responsible. The chain uses TRBV19 and TRBJ1-6, with 8 bases matching TRBD1. This CDR3 contains 18 residues. The germline CDR1 and CDR2 sequences are LNHDA and SQIVND (reference sequence). CDR3 loop: CASSMQGAQGSYNSPLNF. CDR3 nucleotides: TGTGCCAGTAGTATGCAGGGGGCGCAAGGCTCCTATAATTCACCCCTCAACTTT.

The gene calls are TRBV19 and TRBJ1-4; D unclear. The V end was cut by 5 bases, the J end by 4 bases, with 20 bases between. Germline CDR1 is LNHDA and CDR2 is SQIVND (reference sequence). This CDR3 has 17 residues. DNA for the CDR3: TGTGCCAGTAGTCCTTCCCCCCCCTCGGGGAATAATGAAAAACTGTTTTTT. The encoded protein is CASSPSPPSGNNEKLFF.

The chain combines TRBV19 with TRBJ2-5; a possible D gene is TRBD1 (6 bases). Germline V gives CDR1 LNHDA, CDR2 SQIVND (reference sequence). The CDR3 loop spans 15 amino acids. The V end lost 5 bases, the J end lost 0 bases, and 13 bases lay between the germline ends. The CDR3 is CASSWSGQNQETQYF. The CDR3 DNA is TGTGCCAGTAGTTGGTCCGGACAGAACCAAGAGACCCAGTACTTC. Full variable domain (rest looked up from reference TRBV19 and TRBJ2-5): DGGITQSPKYLFRKEGQNVTLSCEQNLNHDAMYWYRQDPGQGLRLIYYSQIVNDFQKGDIAEGYSVSREKKESFPLTVTSAQKNPTAFYLCASSWSGQNQETQYFGPGTRLLVL.

The V and J genes are TRBV29-1 and TRBJ2-1; D may be TRBD2 (5 bases). V lost 3 bases and J lost 4, with 22 bases in between. From germline, CDR1 is SQVTM and CDR2 ANQGSEA. CDR3 size: 17 residues. The CDR3 is CSVDFRGRRHLYNEQFF. CDR3 sequence (DNA): TGCAGCGTTGATTTCCGGGGTAGGCGTCACCTATACAATGAGCAGTTCTTC.

V and J are TRBV5-4 and TRBJ1-5; 8 positions agree with TRBD1. The CDR3 spans 15 residues. The junction had 7 bases not matched to a gene; V was cut back by 2 bases and J by 6 bases. Germline values: CDR1 SGHNT, CDR2 YYREEE (reference sequence). CDR3 residues: CASSLRQGWTQPQHF. In nucleotides, the CDR3 is TGTGCCAGCAGCTTAAGACAGGGGTGGACTCAGCCCCAGCATTTT.